These 30 T cell receptor beta chains share one sample of origin, sequenced in a study of Ad26.COV2.S vaccination and SARS-CoV-2 variants. Treatment indicated: around 19 received Ad26.COV2.S at low or high dose, single or two shots; 5 received placebo; per-sample allocation not given. All samples were drawn on day 63, counting from the first vaccine or placebo injection. TCRdb's copy holds only in-frame clones and misses some; the assay was immunoSEQ multiplex PCR. The sample consists of approximately 500,000 clones, 70% to 90% of them appearing once. Sequenced here: peripheral blood, sampled in a trial of Ad26.COV2.S vaccine versus placebo. Every receptor here comes from a person aged 18-60 years who received the Ad26.COV2.S COVID-19 vaccine or a placebo.

In this sample, this clone turned up once. The rearrangement joins TRBV6-5 to TRBJ1-4; unclear D gene. The ends were cut back, 0 bases at V and 0 bases at J, with 5 bases in the middle. The CDR3 is 15 residues long. Germline V gene lookup returns CDR1 MNHEY and CDR2 SVGAGI. The CDR3 sequence is CASSYSRATNEKLFF. The CDR3 DNA follows: TGTGCCAGCAGTTACTCCCGTGCAACTAATGAAAAACTGTTTTTT.

The chain recombines TRBV5-4 with TRBJ2-1; D is unclear. Germline V gene lookup returns CDR1 SGHNT and CDR2 YYREEE (reference sequence). This CDR3 contains 13 residues. V lost 1 base and J lost 2, with 4 bases in between. CDR3 sequence reads: CASSLWTYNEQFF. CDR3 DNA sequence: TGTGCCAGCAGCTTGTGGACCTACAATGAGCAGTTCTTC.

The rearrangement links TRBV4-3 to TRBJ2-7; D might be TRBD1 or TRBD2, each matching 5 bases. The CDR3 contains 15 residues. Trimming pared 4 bases from V and 4 bases from J, leaving 17 bases between. Germline loops: CDR1 LGHNA, CDR2 YSLEER. For the CDR3, the DNA is TGCGCCAGCAGCCGAGACCTCGGGGCCCGATACGAGCAGTACTTC. Translating it yields CASSRDLGARYEQYF.

The chain employs TRBV5-5 and TRBJ1-3; D not certain. V gave up 0 bases and J gave up 0 bases, with 10 bases separating them. Germline V CDR1 and CDR2: SGHKS, YYEKEE (reference sequence). The CDR3 covers 16 residues. CDR3 protein: CASSLEALRSGNTIYF. In DNA, the CDR3 is TGTGCCAGCAGCTTGGAGGCACTCCGCTCTGGAAACACCATATATTTT.

The genes are TRBV15 and TRBJ2-3; D is unresolved. The CDR3 length is 12 residues. Trimming stripped 1 base from V and 5 bases from J, with 4 bases between. CDR1 is LNHNV, CDR2 YYDKDF, per germline (reference sequence). The CDR3 DNA is TGTGCCACCAGCAGAGGAGAAGATACGCAGTATTTT. Translation: CATSRGEDTQYF.

This clone was detected ten times or more. The V gene is TRBV7-9, the J gene TRBJ2-3, with a weak D call TRBD2 (5 bases). The CDR3 covers 17 residues. Germline V gives CDR1 SEHNR, CDR2 FQNEAQ (reference sequence). With 5 bases removed from V and 3 bases from J, the gap between germline ends came to 21 bases. The chain's CDR3 is CASSSRISSTGTDTQYF. CDR3 DNA: TGTGCCAGCAGCAGTCGGATTTCTAGCACGGGGACAGATACGCAGTATTTT.

The gene calls are TRBV5-1 and TRBJ2-3; D not resolved. Germline CDR1 and CDR2: SGHRS and YFSETQ. The CDR3 length is 15 residues. Trimming stripped 0 bases from V and 1 base from J, with 9 bases between. The CDR3 loop is CASSLEHAGTDTQYF. CDR3 nucleotide sequence: TGCGCCAGCAGCTTGGAGCATGCGGGCACAGATACGCAGTATTTT.

Note on this clone: Other nucleotide sequences from this sample produce the same CDR3. The chain is built from TRBV5-1 and TRBJ1-2; 7 bases match TRBD1. After removal of 4 bases from V and 3 bases from J, the junction contained 6 bases not matched to a gene. The CDR3 is 14 residues long. Germline V gene lookup returns CDR1 SGHRS and CDR2 YFSETQ. CDR3 sequence reads: CASSPGQGDYGYTF. In DNA form, the CDR3 reads TGCGCCAGCAGCCCAGGGCAGGGGGACTATGGCTACACCTTC.

The genes are TRBV6-6 and TRBJ2-4; TRBD2 might be the D (5 bases). Trimming shortened V by 6 bases and J by 1 base, and 10 bases separated the two germline ends. The germline gives CDR1 MNHNY, CDR2 SVGAGI (reference sequence). The CDR3 has 14 amino acids. CDR3 bases: TGTGCCAGCAGGTTCCCGGGGGCCAAAAACATTCAGTACTTC. Translating it yields CASRFPGAKNIQYF.

V gene TRBV7-2 combines with J gene TRBJ2-5, with D tentatively TRBD1 or TRBD2 (5 bases each). The length of the CDR3 is 17 residues. CDR1 and CDR2 from the germline V gene are SGHTA and FQGNSA. The V gene lost 0 bases and the J gene lost 1 base, with 15 bases spanning the gap. In DNA form, the CDR3 reads TGTGCCAGCAGCTTAGCGGCACCTCCGGGACGCCAAGAGACCCAGTACTTC. Amino acids: CASSLAAPPGRQETQYF.

This chain connects TRBV4-3 to TRBJ2-7; D is undetermined. V gave up 2 bases and J gave up 2 bases, with 7 bases separating them. The germline V gene has CDR1 LGHNA and CDR2 YSLEER. The CDR3 is 13 residues long. CDR3 amino acids: CASSQTETYEQYF. The CDR3 bases are TGCGCCAGCAGCCAAACAGAAACCTACGAGCAGTACTTC.

This clone was picked up one time. V usage is TRBV4-3 and J usage is TRBJ2-1; TRBD2 agrees at 15 bases. This CDR3 is 18 amino acids long. Germline V gene lookup returns CDR1 LGHNA and CDR2 YSLEER. J gave up 0 bases and V 4 bases, and 4 bases lay outside the gene matches. The CDR3 spells CASSRPGLAGGSYNEQFF. The CDR3 bases are TGCGCCAGCAGCCGCCCGGGACTAGCGGGAGGCTCCTACAATGAGCAGTTCTTC.

The chain employs TRBV7-9 and TRBJ2-1; no firm D call. The V end lost 7 bases, the J end lost 6 bases, and 13 bases lay between the germline ends. The length of the CDR3 is 13 residues. Germline V lookup: CDR1 SEHNR, CDR2 FQNEAQ (reference sequence). The CDR3 region is CASTLLRFNEQFF. CDR3 nucleotides: TGTGCCAGCACCCTACTCCGGTTCAATGAGCAGTTCTTC.

The chain is built from TRBV5-8 and TRBJ1-2; no reliable D call. The CDR3 has 11 residues. V was cut by 1 base and J by 7 bases, with 5 bases left in between. CDR1 and CDR2 from the germline V gene are SGHTS and YDEGEE. CDR3 nucleotide sequence: TGTGCCAGCAGCTTGCAGAGTGGCTACACCTTC. Translation: CASSLQSGYTF.

The chain employs TRBV6-6 and TRBJ2-1; no reliable D call. CDR1 is MNHNY and CDR2 is SVGAGI in the germline V gene (reference sequence). This CDR3 has 12 amino acids. Deletions cut 6 bases from V and 6 bases from J, with 9 bases between. CDR3 protein: CASSTRSNEQFF. The DNA for the CDR3 is TGTGCCAGCAGCACCCGGAGCAATGAGCAGTTCTTC.

V gene TRBV28 combines with J gene TRBJ2-7; 8 bases map to TRBD1. The CDR3 contains 14 residues. V was clipped by 7 bases and J by 6 bases; unmatched bases: 11. Germline values: CDR1 MDHEN, CDR2 SYDVKM. The CDR3 DNA follows: TGTGCCAGCAAGGGGGACAGGTCCAAGGGCGAGCAGTACTTC. Protein: CASKGDRSKGEQYF.

This clone was recorded a few times. Other nucleotide sequences from this sample produce the same CDR3. The chain couples TRBV12-3 or TRBV12-4 to TRBJ1-2, with D uncertain. The CDR3 is 11 amino acids. Trimming pared 3 bases from V and 6 bases from J, leaving 5 bases between. The CDR3 loop reads CASSFGDGYTF. CDR3 bases: TGTGCCAGCAGTTTCGGGGATGGCTACACCTTC.

V usage is TRBV28 and J usage is TRBJ1-2; 10 bases are shared with TRBD1. This CDR3 spans 16 amino acids. V lost 7 bases, J lost 3 bases, and 11 bases stayed unmatched. CDR1 MDHEN and CDR2 SYDVKM come from the germline V gene. The DNA for the CDR3 is TGTGCCAGCATCCCCACCTGGGACAGGGGAGACTATGGCTACACCTTC. Translation gives CASIPTWDRGDYGYTF.

The V gene is TRBV7-3, the J gene TRBJ1-1, with D possibly TRBD1 on 6 matching bases. The CDR3 spans 12 residues. CDR1 SGHTA and CDR2 FQGTGA come from the germline V gene. Trimming stripped 5 bases from V and 9 bases from J, with 13 bases between. CDR3 nucleotides: TGTGCCAGCAGCCCAGGGGACGGGCAAGCTTTCTTT. This gives the protein CASSPGDGQAFF.

This clone was recorded a few times. The rearrangement uses TRBV30 and TRBJ1-4; possible D gene TRBD1, 6 bases. Trimming took 0 bases from V and 3 from J, leaving 8 bases between them. Germline V gene lookup returns CDR1 GTSNPN and CDR2 SVGIG (reference sequence). The CDR3 consists of 14 residues. The CDR3 DNA reads as TGTGCCTGGAGTGTGTGGGGGCCTAATGAAAAACTGTTTTTT. This encodes CAWSVWGPNEKLFF.

The J gene is TRBJ2-1, the V gene TRBV3-1 (or the pseudogene TRBV3-2), with 9 bases lining up with TRBD2. Trimming took 5 bases from V and 5 from J; bases not matched to a gene: 1. This CDR3 is 13 amino acids long. CDR1 and CDR2 from the germline V gene are LGHDT and YNNKEL (reference sequence). The CDR3 nucleotides read TGTGCCAGCAGCTTAGCGGGGGACAATGAGCAGTTCTTC. Its translation is CASSLAGDNEQFF.

This chain joins TRBV7-9 and TRBJ2-1, with D unclear. Trimming shortened V by 1 base and J by 6 bases, and 10 bases separated the two germline ends. The CDR3 totals 14 residues. The germline V gene encodes CDR1 SEHNR and CDR2 FQNEAQ (reference sequence). In DNA, the CDR3 is TGTGCCAGCAGCTTAGTGTCTCAAACCAATGAGCAGTTCTTC. Translating gives CASSLVSQTNEQFF.

This clone showed up just a few times. The chain couples TRBV5-6 to TRBJ2-2, with 10 bases lining up with TRBD2. J was trimmed by 7 bases and V by 3 bases; bases with no gene match: 6. CDR1 and CDR2 from the germline V gene are SGHDT and YYEEEE. The CDR3 runs 15 residues. The CDR3 here is CASSSSGSRSGELFF. The CDR3 DNA reads as TGTGCCAGCAGCTCTAGCGGGAGTCGGAGCGGGGAGCTGTTTTTT.

The chain employs TRBV7-3 and TRBJ2-1; 8 bases line up with TRBD1. The CDR3 consists of 21 residues. Per germline, CDR1 SGHTA and CDR2 FQGTGA. The ends lost 1 base at V and 0 bases at J; junction bases unmatched: 17. CDR3 bases: TGTGCCAGCAGCTTAAGAGGACCGGGACAGGCGACCCCGAGCTCCTACAATGAGCAGTTCTTC. This translates into CASSLRGPGQATPSSYNEQFF. Variable domain in full (rest from reference TRBV7-3 and TRBJ2-1): GAGVSQTPSNKVTEKGKYVELRCDPISGHTALYWYRQSLGQGPEFLIYFQGTGAADDSGLPNDRFFAVRPEGSVSTLKIQRTERGDSAVYLCASSLRGPGQATPSSYNEQFFGPGTRLTVL.

The rearrangement joins TRBV19 to TRBJ2-7; no clear D. Trimming pared 1 base from V and 2 bases from J, leaving 9 bases between. Germline CDR1 reads LNHDA; CDR2 reads SQIVND (reference sequence). This CDR3 region has 14 residues. CDR3 coding DNA: TGTGCCAGTAGTATAGGGTCAGGCGCCTACGAGCAGTACTTC. It specifies CASSIGSGAYEQYF.

The genes are TRBV6-4 and TRBJ1-1; TRBD1 is a possible D gene (6 bases). The CDR3 is 15 residues long. V dropped 2 bases and J dropped 6 bases, with 16 bases sitting between them. Germline CDR1 MRHNA, CDR2 SNTAGT. DNA for the CDR3: TGTGCCAGCAGTGACCGGGCAGGGGATAGGTCTGAAGCTTTCTTT. This gives the protein CASSDRAGDRSEAFF.

This chain uses TRBV5-8 with TRBJ2-4; 7 bases are shared with TRBD1. V lost 0 bases, J lost 0 bases, and 0 bases stayed unmatched. The germline V gene has CDR1 SGHTS and CDR2 YDEGEE. The CDR3 sequence is 15 residues long. Here the CDR3 reads CASSLEGAAKNIQYF. CDR3 in DNA: TGTGCCAGCAGCTTGGAGGGGGCAGCCAAAAACATTCAGTACTTC.

V is TRBV5-1 and J is TRBJ2-5, with a tentative D call TRBD2 (7 bases). Germline V gene sequence: CDR1 SGHRS, CDR2 YFSETQ. Trimming cost V 4 bases and J 4 bases, with 20 bases left between them. This CDR3 is built from 16 residues. CDR3: CASSKSGKGVGETQYF. CDR3 coding DNA: TGCGCCAGCAGCAAAAGCGGGAAGGGGGTTGGAGAGACCCAGTACTTC. The whole variable domain, remainder taken from reference TRBV5-1 and TRBJ2-5, is KAGVTQTPRYLIKTRGQQVTLSCSPISGHRSVSWYQQTPGQGLQFLFEYFSETQRNKGNFPGRFSGRQFSNSRSEMNVSTLELGDSALYLCASSKSGKGVGETQYFGPGTRLLVL.

This chain connects TRBV3-1 (or the pseudogene TRBV3-2) to TRBJ2-5; D remains unclear. Trimming removed 11 bases from V and 1 base from J, with 20 bases in between. CDR1 is LGHDT and CDR2 is YNNKEL in the germline V gene (reference sequence). The CDR3 extends over 15 amino acids. Here the CDR3 reads CASENGLTIQETQYF. CDR3 coding DNA: TGTGCCTCCGAAAACGGGTTAACCATCCAAGAGACCCAGTACTTC.

The genes are TRBV29-1 and TRBJ2-6, with a possible D match to TRBD2 (6 bases). Per the germline V gene, CDR1 is SQVTM and CDR2 is ANQGSEA. There are 17 residues in the CDR3. Trimming left V 3 bases short and J 2 bases short, with 17 bases between. The CDR3 sequence is CSVDPGGMGAGANVLTF. The CDR3 DNA follows: TGCAGCGTTGATCCAGGAGGGATGGGTGCTGGGGCCAACGTCCTGACTTTC.